This T cell receptor (beta chain) was sequenced during a study of blood T cell dynamics during melanoma immunotherapy. This CDR3 has 14 amino acids. The trim removed 4 bases at V and 6 bases at J, leaving 4 bases unmatched. Germline values: CDR1 SGDLS, CDR2 YYNGEE. Indicated time point: week 3, after first cycle of checkpoint inhibitor. Patients had no prior systemic cancer treatment, immunosuppressants or other active cancers. DNA loading was fixed at roughly 0.35 ug for all bulk PBMC samples. Assay: immunoSEQ multiplex PCR; the TCRdb copy retains only in-frame clones and omits some. This sample has about 7,300 clones, with roughly 80% found just once.

Sequenced here: blood, sampled from a patient treated with checkpoint blockade. The receptor comes from a human donor with melanoma. The chain employs TRBV9 and TRBJ1-6; 7 bases line up with TRBD1. This chain's CDR3 is CASSSDRVNSPLHF. The CDR3 DNA sequence: TGTGCCAGCAGCTCTGACAGGGTTAATTCACCCCTCCACTTT.